This TCR beta chain is drawn from a study of cytomegalovirus exposure and HLA in healthy donors. Study-wide background: Counted in an early data release were tens of millions of unique TCRs from HLA-typed donors. Whole-study findings and limits: Reported performance of the classifier showed diagnosis of cytomegalovirus status with high specificity and sensitivity.

The PCR used 60 Vbeta and 13 Jbeta primers. The assay was immunoSEQ multiplex PCR, and TCRdb's table has in-frame clones only and misses some. Among 58,000 or so clones, about 75% were seen once, and the ten largest hold approximately 20%. As regards this clone: Its antigen is not identified.

The CDR3 covers 15 residues. The germline CDR1 and CDR2 sequences are MNHNS and SASEGT. The V gene lost 7 bases and the J gene lost 0 bases, with 12 bases spanning the gap. This receptor was taken from a middle-aged woman in good health and CMV-seropositive. The chain joins TRBV6-1 to TRBJ1-4, with D perhaps TRBD1 (5 bases). The material sequenced was PBMCs. CDR3: CASTRGGATNEKLFF. The CDR3 nucleotides read TGTGCCAGCACCCGGGGGGGTGCAACTAATGAAAAACTGTTTTTT.